This T cell receptor (beta chain) originates from a study of T cell clonotyping in hematopoietic cell transplantation. Time point denoted: recipient sample about 28 days before transplant, after cytoreduction. Blood collection times were about day -28 and days 30, 100, 180 posttransplant. Per germline, CDR1 SEHNR and CDR2 FQNEAQ (reference sequence). The germline V and J ends were trimmed by 5 bases and 6 bases, with 20 bases remaining between them. The CDR3 totals 15 residues. Findings of the study overall: Recipient TCR diversity dropped after transplant; expanded clonotypes rose from day 30 to 180. Without cell sorting, CD4 versus CD8 contributions remain unresolved. Few recipient clonotypes overlapped donors; over 95% were de novo at given depth.

Assay: immunoSEQ multiplex PCR; the TCRdb copy retains only in-frame clones and omits some. The data show around 25,000 clones, with around 80% seen just once and more than 20% held by the top ten. Points on this clone: What it binds is unknown.

The receptor was isolated from a woman between 55 and 75 years old with acute myeloid leukemia. Some clones in this sample may be carry-over from other donors' samples. The sequences come from peripheral blood mononuclear cells, collected before stem cell transplant. The chain has TRBV7-9 and TRBJ2-7; D is perhaps TRBD1 or TRBD2 (5 bases each). The CDR3 region has the DNA TGTGCCAGCAGCCAAGGGCCGGGACGGGCGGTCGAGCAGTACTTC. It yields the protein CASSQGPGRAVEQYF. The full variable domain, completed using reference TRBV7-9 and TRBJ2-7, is DTGVSQNPRHKITKRGQNVTFRCDPISEHNRLYWYRQTLGQGPEFLTYFQNEAQLEKSRLLSDRFSAERPKGSFSTLEIQRTEQGDSAMYLCASSQGPGRAVEQYFGPGTRLTVT.